Below, 2 T cell receptor beta chains from the same sample are listed, as sequenced in a study of graft-versus-host responses after intestinal transplantation. Sequencing used immunoSEQ multiplex PCR; TCRdb keeps in-frame clones, though not all of them. The table shows over 100,000 clones, with just over 90% occurring only once. These receptors lack a known antigen. Sequencing was performed on unstimulated CD4+ T cells sorted from spleen or lymph node cells, taken before transplant. The receptors were gathered from a human donor who was the organ donor for an intestinal transplant.

The chain uses TRBV7-6 and TRBJ2-7, with D possibly being TRBD2 (5 bases). Germline-derived CDR1 and CDR2 are SGHVS and FNYEAQ. CDR3 length equals 15 residues. V was pared by 0 bases and J by 5 bases, with 14 bases between. The CDR3, as DNA: TGTGCCAGCAGCTTAGCGAGACCGGGGATCGACGAGCAGTACTTC. It codes for CASSLARPGIDEQYF.

The chain carries TRBV6-5 and TRBJ2-7; tentatively, D is TRBD1 (6 bases). The CDR3 consists of 13 residues. The V gene's germline CDR1 is MNHEY and CDR2 SVGAGI. The ends were cut back, 6 bases at V and 5 bases at J, with 14 bases in the middle. The CDR3 spells CASRYNRENEQYF. CDR3 in DNA: TGTGCCAGCAGGTATAACAGGGAAAACGAGCAGTACTTC.